This is a list of T cell receptor beta chains from one sample in a study of PD-1 blockade in classical Hodgkin lymphoma. Method: immunoSEQ multiplex PCR; TCRdb's copy keeps in-frame clones and lacks some. Of 20,000 to 25,000 clones listed, around two thirds are singletons. Specimen: peripheral blood mononuclear cells (PBMCs), collected at baseline. The receptors were gathered from a human donor with classical Hodgkin lymphoma. The CDR3 runs from the conserved cysteine through the conserved F or W. D genes are given only for firm matches. Clone sizes are given selectively: once, few, many, or a class where the clone is expanded.

v_gene: TRBV19
j_gene: TRBJ2-1
abundance: .
d_gene: .
CDR3nt: TGTGCCAGTAAGGTCCAGGGGTTATACAATGAGCAGTTCTTC
CDR3aa: CASKVQGLYNEQFF

v_gene: TRBV6-5
j_gene: TRBJ1-4
abundance: .
d_gene: TRBD1
CDR3nt: TGTGCCAGCAGTTACTCTGAGGGACAGGGGAAACTGTTTTTT
CDR3aa: CASSYSEGQGKLFF

v_gene: TRBV7-8
j_gene: TRBJ2-7
abundance: .
d_gene: TRBD1
CDR3nt: TGTGCCAGCAGCCCGGACAGGGGGTACGAGCAGTACTTC
CDR3aa: CASSPDRGYEQYF

v_gene: TRBV6-5
j_gene: TRBJ2-7
abundance: .
d_gene: .
CDR3nt: TGTGCCACCCAACCCCCCAGCTTAACCTACGAGCAGTACTTC
CDR3aa: CATQPPSLTYEQYF

v_gene: TRBV18
j_gene: TRBJ1-4
abundance: .
d_gene: .
CDR3nt: TGTGCCAGCTCACCACCCCGTCAGGGACAACGGAATGAAAAACTGTTTTTT
CDR3aa: CASSPPRQGQRNEKLFF

v_gene: TRBV28
j_gene: TRBJ2-7
abundance: .
d_gene: .
CDR3nt: TGTGCCAGTAGACTGGATTACTCCTACGAGCAGTACTTC
CDR3aa: CASRLDYSYEQYF

v_gene: TRBV30
j_gene: TRBJ2-1
abundance: .
d_gene: .
CDR3nt: TGTGCCTGGAGTGGCTACAATGAGCAGTTCTTC
CDR3aa: CAWSGYNEQFF

v_gene: TRBV6-6
j_gene: TRBJ1-1
abundance: once
d_gene: .
CDR3nt: TGTGCCAGCAGAGGGCAGACAAACACTGAAGCTTTCTTT
CDR3aa: CASRGQTNTEAFF

v_gene: TRBV9
j_gene: TRBJ1-5
abundance: .
d_gene: .
CDR3nt: TGTGCCAGCAGCGCCAGGGGCGGCAATCAGCCCCAGCATTTT
CDR3aa: CASSARGGNQPQHF

v_gene: TRBV29-1
j_gene: TRBJ2-2
abundance: once
d_gene: .
CDR3nt: TGCAGCGTTGGGGACAAGATCAACACCGGGGAGCTGTTTTTT
CDR3aa: CSVGDKINTGELFF

v_gene: TRBV28
j_gene: TRBJ1-2
abundance: once
d_gene: .
CDR3nt: TGTGCCAGCAGTTTAATTCTCAGGGTCGTCTATGGCTACACCTTC
CDR3aa: CASSLILRVVYGYTF

v_gene: TRBV29-1
j_gene: TRBJ2-5
abundance: .
d_gene: TRBD1
CDR3nt: TGCAGCGTGCAGGGGGCGGAGGAGACCCAGTACTTC
CDR3aa: CSVQGAEETQYF

v_gene: TRBV5-8
j_gene: TRBJ1-5
abundance: .
d_gene: .
CDR3nt: TGTGCCAGCAGCTTGGGGGGCGCAAACAATCAGCCCCAGCATTTT
CDR3aa: CASSLGGANNQPQHF

v_gene: TRBV6-5
j_gene: TRBJ1-2
abundance: .
d_gene: .
CDR3nt: TGTGCCAGCAGCATGGACAGATATGGCTACACCTTC
CDR3aa: CASSMDRYGYTF

v_gene: TRBV30
j_gene: TRBJ1-1
abundance: .
d_gene: .
CDR3nt: TGTGCCTGGAGTAAGGACGCAAACACTGAAGCTTTCTTT
CDR3aa: CAWSKDANTEAFF

v_gene: TRBV28
j_gene: TRBJ2-1
abundance: few
d_gene: .
CDR3nt: TGTGCCAGCAGTCCACATTGGACTTCGTCCTCCTACAATGAGCAGTTCTTC
CDR3aa: CASSPHWTSSSYNEQFF

v_gene: TRBV6-5
j_gene: TRBJ1-6
abundance: .
d_gene: .
CDR3nt: TGTGCCAGCAGTTACCTCGTCGGGGGCAATTCACCCCTCCACTTT
CDR3aa: CASSYLVGGNSPLHF

v_gene: TRBV28
j_gene: TRBJ1-5
abundance: .
d_gene: TRBD1
CDR3nt: TGTGCCAGCAGTTTAGACAGGGGATTATACCAAAAGCCCCAGCATTTT
CDR3aa: CASSLDRGLYQKPQHF

v_gene: TRBV5-4
j_gene: TRBJ2-3
abundance: once
d_gene: .
CDR3nt: TGTGCCAGCAGCTTTAAGATCAAAAACACAGATACGCAGTATTTT
CDR3aa: CASSFKIKNTDTQYF

v_gene: TRBV5-1
j_gene: TRBJ1-3
abundance: .
d_gene: .
CDR3nt: TGCGCCAGCCGCCCCTACTCTGGAAACACCATATATTTT
CDR3aa: CASRPYSGNTIYF

v_gene: TRBV27
j_gene: TRBJ1-4
abundance: few
d_gene: TRBD1
CDR3nt: TGTGCCAGCAGGATACAGGGGGCTGGTGAAAAACTGTTTTTT
CDR3aa: CASRIQGAGEKLFF

v_gene: TRBV10-3
j_gene: TRBJ2-1
abundance: .
d_gene: .
CDR3nt: TGTGCCATCAGTGAGCTCCAAAAGATGAGTGAGCAGTTCTTC
CDR3aa: CAISELQKMSEQFF

v_gene: TRBV30
j_gene: TRBJ1-6
abundance: .
d_gene: TRBD1
CDR3nt: TGTGCCTGGGGCGGGGACAGGGATTCACCCCTCCACTTT
CDR3aa: CAWGGDRDSPLHF

v_gene: TRBV6-5
j_gene: TRBJ2-7
abundance: .
d_gene: TRBD1
CDR3nt: TGTGCCAAGGACAGGGAAGAATCCCACGAGCAGTACTTC
CDR3aa: CAKDREESHEQYF

v_gene: TRBV6-5
j_gene: TRBJ1-1
abundance: .
d_gene: .
CDR3nt: TGTGCCAGCAGTTACTCGGGTCTCATGAACACTGAAGCTTTCTTT
CDR3aa: CASSYSGLMNTEAFF

v_gene: TRBV5-1
j_gene: TRBJ1-5
abundance: .
d_gene: .
CDR3nt: TGCGCCAGCAGCTTGGATGGACAGATTTATCAGCCCCAGCATTTT
CDR3aa: CASSLDGQIYQPQHF

v_gene: TRBV30
j_gene: TRBJ1-1
abundance: few
d_gene: TRBD1
CDR3nt: TGTGCCTGGAGCAGGGGGCGAATTGCTGAAGCTTTCTTT
CDR3aa: CAWSRGRIAEAFF

v_gene: TRBV28
j_gene: TRBJ2-7
abundance: few
d_gene: .
CDR3nt: TGTGCCAGCAGTATGACTAGTTCCTACGAGCAGTACTTC
CDR3aa: CASSMTSSYEQYF

v_gene: TRBV5-2
j_gene: TRBJ2-6
abundance: .
d_gene: .
CDR3nt: TGTGCCAGCAAATGGAAAAGAGACACAAAGTCGGGCAACGTCCTGACTTTC
CDR3aa: CASKWKRDTKSGNVLTF

v_gene: TRBV6-5
j_gene: TRBJ2-7
abundance: once
d_gene: TRBD1
CDR3nt: TGTGCCAGCAGTAAAACCGGGACAGCCTACGAGCAGTACTTC
CDR3aa: CASSKTGTAYEQYF

v_gene: TRBV19
j_gene: TRBJ1-5
abundance: .
d_gene: .
CDR3nt: TGTGCCACCCAGAGGGGGACGGACAATCAGCCCCAGCATTTT
CDR3aa: CATQRGTDNQPQHF

v_gene: TRBV28
j_gene: TRBJ1-4
abundance: .
d_gene: .
CDR3nt: TGTGCCAGCCACAGGGCTAATGAAAAACTGTTTTTT
CDR3aa: CASHRANEKLFF

v_gene: TRBV6-5
j_gene: TRBJ2-7
abundance: .
d_gene: .
CDR3nt: TGTGCCAGCAGGGACTCACAGGGATTCGAGCAGTACTTC
CDR3aa: CASRDSQGFEQYF

v_gene: TRBV5-4
j_gene: TRBJ2-2
abundance: .
d_gene: .
CDR3nt: TGTGCCAGCAGTTGGTCGGCGCCCACCGGGGAGCTGTTTTTT
CDR3aa: CASSWSAPTGELFF

v_gene: TRBV29-1
j_gene: TRBJ2-3
abundance: .
d_gene: TRBD2
CDR3nt: TGCAGCGTTGAAGGAATGACTAGCGGGAGCACAGATACGCAGTATTTT
CDR3aa: CSVEGMTSGSTDTQYF

v_gene: TRBV7-9
j_gene: TRBJ1-4
abundance: .
d_gene: TRBD1
CDR3nt: TGTGCCATCTCTTTTTACTTCGACGGGACAGTAGAAAAACTGTTTTTT
CDR3aa: CAISFYFDGTVEKLFF

v_gene: TRBV18
j_gene: TRBJ2-7
abundance: .
d_gene: TRBD1
CDR3nt: TGTGCCAGCTCCCCCCGGGACAGCGTTTCCTACGAGCAGTACTTC
CDR3aa: CASSPRDSVSYEQYF

v_gene: TRBV7-8
j_gene: TRBJ2-1
abundance: few
d_gene: .
CDR3nt: TGTGCCAGCAGCATACATCACCCGCGGGACCCCCGCAATGAGCAGTTCTTC
CDR3aa: CASSIHHPRDPRNEQFF

v_gene: TRBV10-3
j_gene: TRBJ1-2
abundance: once
d_gene: TRBD1
CDR3nt: TGTGCCTCCGACCAAGGGGGCCGAAACTATGGCTACACCTTC
CDR3aa: CASDQGGRNYGYTF

v_gene: TRBV19
j_gene: TRBJ2-7
abundance: medium-sized
d_gene: TRBD2
CDR3nt: TGTGCCAGTAGTCCGACTAGCGGGGGGGCCGCCGAGCAGTACTTC
CDR3aa: CASSPTSGGAAEQYF

v_gene: TRBV30
j_gene: TRBJ1-2
abundance: few
d_gene: TRBD1
CDR3nt: TGTGCCTGGCGAGGGGGCTATGAGCAGCTGACCTTC
CDR3aa: CAWRGGYEQLTF

v_gene: TRBV6-1
j_gene: TRBJ2-3
abundance: .
d_gene: .
CDR3nt: TGTGCCAGCACTGTGATGGAGGGGAGCACAGATACGCAGTATTTT
CDR3aa: CASTVMEGSTDTQYF

v_gene: TRBV5-6
j_gene: TRBJ1-2
abundance: .
d_gene: .
CDR3nt: TGTGCCAGCAGCTTGCGGGACTATGGCTACACCTTC
CDR3aa: CASSLRDYGYTF

v_gene: TRBV13
j_gene: TRBJ2-5
abundance: .
d_gene: .
CDR3nt: TGTGCCAGCAGTAGCCGAGGGGAGACCCAAGAGACCCAGTACTTC
CDR3aa: CASSSRGETQETQYF

v_gene: TRBV7-2
j_gene: TRBJ2-7
abundance: .
d_gene: TRBD2
CDR3nt: TGTGCCAGCAGCCGGACTAGCGGGACCTACGAGCAGTACTTC
CDR3aa: CASSRTSGTYEQYF

v_gene: TRBV27
j_gene: TRBJ2-1
abundance: .
d_gene: .
CDR3nt: TGTGCCAGCAGTTTACAGGGGATAGAGCAGTTCTTC
CDR3aa: CASSLQGIEQFF